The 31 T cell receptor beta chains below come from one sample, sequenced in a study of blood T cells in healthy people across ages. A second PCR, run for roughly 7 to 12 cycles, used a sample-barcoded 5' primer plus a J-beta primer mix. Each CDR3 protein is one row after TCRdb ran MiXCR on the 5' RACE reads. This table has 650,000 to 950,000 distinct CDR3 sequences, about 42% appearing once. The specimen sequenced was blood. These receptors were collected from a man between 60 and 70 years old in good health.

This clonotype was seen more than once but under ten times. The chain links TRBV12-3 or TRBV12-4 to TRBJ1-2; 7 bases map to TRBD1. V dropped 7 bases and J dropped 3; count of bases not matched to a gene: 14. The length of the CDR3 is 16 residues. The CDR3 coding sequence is TGTGCCAGCACACGTGGGACAGTCGCGACTGACTATGGCTACACCTTC. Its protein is CASTRGTVATDYGYTF.

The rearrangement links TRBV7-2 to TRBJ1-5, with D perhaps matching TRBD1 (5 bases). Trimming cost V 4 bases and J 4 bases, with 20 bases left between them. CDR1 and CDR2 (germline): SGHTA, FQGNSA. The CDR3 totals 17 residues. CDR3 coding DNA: TGTGCCAGCAGCTCCTCCTCTTTCCATGACAGAAATCAGCCCCAGCATTTT. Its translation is CASSSSSFHDRNQPQHF.

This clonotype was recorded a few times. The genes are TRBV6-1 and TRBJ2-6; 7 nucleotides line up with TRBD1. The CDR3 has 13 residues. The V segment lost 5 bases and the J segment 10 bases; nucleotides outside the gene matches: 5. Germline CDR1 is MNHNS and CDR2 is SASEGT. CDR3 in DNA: TGTGCCAGCAGTTTTGAGGACAGGAACGTCCTGACTTTC. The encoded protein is CASSFEDRNVLTF.

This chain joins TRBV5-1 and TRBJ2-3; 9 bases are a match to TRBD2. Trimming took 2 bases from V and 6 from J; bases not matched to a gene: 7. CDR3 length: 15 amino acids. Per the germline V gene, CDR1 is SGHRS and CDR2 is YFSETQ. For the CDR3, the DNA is TGCGCCAGCAGCTTCGGACTAGCGCGGAGGGATACGCAGTATTTT. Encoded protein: CASSFGLARRDTQYF.

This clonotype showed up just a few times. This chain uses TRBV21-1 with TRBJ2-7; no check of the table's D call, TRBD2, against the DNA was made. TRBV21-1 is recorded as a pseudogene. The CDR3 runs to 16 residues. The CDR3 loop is CASSSRTSGKYYEQYF. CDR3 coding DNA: TGTGCCAGCAGCTCGCGGACTAGCGGGAAGTATTACGAGCAGTACTTC.

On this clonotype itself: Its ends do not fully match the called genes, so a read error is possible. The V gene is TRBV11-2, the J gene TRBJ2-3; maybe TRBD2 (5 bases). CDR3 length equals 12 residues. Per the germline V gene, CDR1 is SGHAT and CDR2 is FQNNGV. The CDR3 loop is CTSSREGDTQYF. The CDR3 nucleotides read TGTACCAGCAGCCGAGAGGGAGATACGCAGTATTTT.

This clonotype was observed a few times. The CDR3 is CASTGSGGTDTQYF. The CDR3 DNA sequence: TGTGCCAGCACTGGGTCAGGGGGCACAGATACGCAGTATTTT. This rearrangement joins TRBV6-5 to TRBJ2-3, with D possibly being TRBD1 (6 bases). CDR3 length equals 14 residues. The germline V and J ends were trimmed by 7 bases and 1 base, with 12 bases remaining between them. Germline assignment: CDR1 MNHEY and CDR2 SVGAGI.

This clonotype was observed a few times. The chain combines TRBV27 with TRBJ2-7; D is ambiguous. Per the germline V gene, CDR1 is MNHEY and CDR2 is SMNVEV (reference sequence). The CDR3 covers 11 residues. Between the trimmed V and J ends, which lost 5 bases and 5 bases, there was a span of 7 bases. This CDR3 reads CASSALNEQYF. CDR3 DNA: TGTGCCAGCAGTGCCCTAAACGAGCAGTACTTC.

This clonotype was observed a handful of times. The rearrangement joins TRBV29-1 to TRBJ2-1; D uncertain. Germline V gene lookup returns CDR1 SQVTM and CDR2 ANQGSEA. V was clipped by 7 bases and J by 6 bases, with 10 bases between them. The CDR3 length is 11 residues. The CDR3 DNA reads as TGCAGCGGTGTGATACTCAATGAGCAGTTCTTC. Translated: CSGVILNEQFF.

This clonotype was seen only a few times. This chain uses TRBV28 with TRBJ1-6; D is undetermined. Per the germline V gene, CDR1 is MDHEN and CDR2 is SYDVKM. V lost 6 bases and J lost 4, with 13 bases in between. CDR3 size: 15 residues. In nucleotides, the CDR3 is TGTGCCAGCAGCAGCGACCGGGGTTATAATTCACCCCTCCACTTT. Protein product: CASSSDRGYNSPLHF.

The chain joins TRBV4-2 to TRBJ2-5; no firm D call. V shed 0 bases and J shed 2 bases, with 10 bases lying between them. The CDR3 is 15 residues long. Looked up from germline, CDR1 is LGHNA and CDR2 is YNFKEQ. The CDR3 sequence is CASSQDQDFQETQYF. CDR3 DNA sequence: TGTGCCAGCAGCCAAGATCAAGATTTTCAAGAGACCCAGTACTTC.

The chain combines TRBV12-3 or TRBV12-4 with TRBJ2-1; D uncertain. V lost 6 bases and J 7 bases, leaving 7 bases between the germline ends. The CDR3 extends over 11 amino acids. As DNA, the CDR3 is TGTGCCAGCAGCCACCCTAATGAGCAGTTCTTC. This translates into CASSHPNEQFF.

The DNA for the CDR3 is TGTGCCAGCAGCTTAGTAGTGATTTCGACACATACGCAGTATTTT. Translated, it gives CASSLVVISTHTQYF. The gene calls are TRBV7-9 and TRBJ2-3; D gene uncertain. This CDR3 is built from 15 residues. Germline values: CDR1 SEHNR, CDR2 FQNEAQ (reference sequence). V dropped 1 base and J dropped 7 bases, with 15 bases sitting between them.

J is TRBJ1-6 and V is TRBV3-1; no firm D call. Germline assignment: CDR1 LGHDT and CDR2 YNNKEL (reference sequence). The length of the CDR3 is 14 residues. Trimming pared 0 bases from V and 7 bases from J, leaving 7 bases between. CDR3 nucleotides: TGTGCCAGCAGCCAAGATTTAGAGAATTCACCCCTCCACTTT. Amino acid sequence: CASSQDLENSPLHF.

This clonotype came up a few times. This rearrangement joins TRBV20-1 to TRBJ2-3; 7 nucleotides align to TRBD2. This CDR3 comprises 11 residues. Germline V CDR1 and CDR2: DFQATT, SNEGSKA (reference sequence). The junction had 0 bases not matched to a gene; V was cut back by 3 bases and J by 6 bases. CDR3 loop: CSARRGDTQYF. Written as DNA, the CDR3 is TGCAGTGCTAGGCGGGGGGATACGCAGTATTTT.

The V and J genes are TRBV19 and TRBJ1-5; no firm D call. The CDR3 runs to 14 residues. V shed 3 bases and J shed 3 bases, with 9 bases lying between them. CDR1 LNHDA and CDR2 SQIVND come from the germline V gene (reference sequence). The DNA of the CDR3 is TGTGCCAGTAGTATGCGGCAGAACAATCAGCCCCAGCATTTT. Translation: CASSMRQNNQPQHF.

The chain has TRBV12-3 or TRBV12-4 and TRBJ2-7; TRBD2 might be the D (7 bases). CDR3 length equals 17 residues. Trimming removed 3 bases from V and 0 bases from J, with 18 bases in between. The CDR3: CASSLVRGGPSSYEQYF. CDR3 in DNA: TGTGCCAGCAGTTTGGTCAGGGGAGGGCCAAGCTCCTACGAGCAGTACTTC.

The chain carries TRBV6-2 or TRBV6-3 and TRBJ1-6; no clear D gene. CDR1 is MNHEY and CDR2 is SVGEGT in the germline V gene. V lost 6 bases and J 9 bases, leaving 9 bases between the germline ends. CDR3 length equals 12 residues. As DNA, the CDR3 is TGTGCCAGCAGGTTGTTCTCTTCACCCCTCCACTTT. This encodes CASRLFSSPLHF.

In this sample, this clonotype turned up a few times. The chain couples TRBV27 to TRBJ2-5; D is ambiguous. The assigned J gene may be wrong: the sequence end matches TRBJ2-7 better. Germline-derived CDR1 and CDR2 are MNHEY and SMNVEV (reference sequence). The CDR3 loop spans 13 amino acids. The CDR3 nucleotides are TGTGCCAGCGCGATTGGGCCCGGATACGAGCAGTACTTC. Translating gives CASAIGPGYEQYF.

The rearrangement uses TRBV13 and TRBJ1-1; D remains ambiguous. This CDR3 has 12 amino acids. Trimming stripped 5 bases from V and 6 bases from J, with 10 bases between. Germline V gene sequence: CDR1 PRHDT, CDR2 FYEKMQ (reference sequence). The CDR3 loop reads CASSPFNAEAFF. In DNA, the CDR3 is TGTGCCAGCAGCCCCTTTAATGCTGAAGCTTTCTTT.

The CDR3 here is CASSYVGGKYIQYF. The CDR3, as DNA: TGTGCCAGCAGTTACGTAGGGGGCAAGTACATTCAGTACTTC. The genes are TRBV6-2 or TRBV6-3 and TRBJ2-7; TRBD1 agrees at 7 bases. The DNA end is a closer match to TRBJ2-4, so the J assignment may be wrong. Germline V gene data show CDR1 as MNHEY and CDR2 as SVGEGT. This CDR3 is built from 14 residues.

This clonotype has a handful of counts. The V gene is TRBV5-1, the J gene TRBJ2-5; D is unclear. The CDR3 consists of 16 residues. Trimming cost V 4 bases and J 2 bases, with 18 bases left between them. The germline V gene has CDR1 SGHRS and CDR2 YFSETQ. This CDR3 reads CASSLGLMSAQETQYF. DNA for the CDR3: TGCGCCAGCAGCCTCGGCCTAATGTCGGCACAAGAGACCCAGTACTTC.

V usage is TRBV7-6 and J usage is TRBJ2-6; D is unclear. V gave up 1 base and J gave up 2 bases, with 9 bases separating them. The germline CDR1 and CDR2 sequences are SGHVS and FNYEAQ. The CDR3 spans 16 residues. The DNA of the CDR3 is TGTGCCAGCAGCTTAGTTCCCAGAGCTGGGGCCAACGTCCTGACTTTC. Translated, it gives CASSLVPRAGANVLTF.

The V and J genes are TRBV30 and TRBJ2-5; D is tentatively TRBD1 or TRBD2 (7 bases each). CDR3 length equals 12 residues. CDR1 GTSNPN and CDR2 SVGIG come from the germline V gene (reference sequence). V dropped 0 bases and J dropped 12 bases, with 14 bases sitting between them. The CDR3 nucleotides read TGTGCCTGGAGTGTACCAGGGGGGGGAAAGTACTTC. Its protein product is CAWSVPGGGKYF. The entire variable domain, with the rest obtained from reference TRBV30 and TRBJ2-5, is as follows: SQTIHQWPATLVQPVGSPLSLECTVEGTSNPNLYWYRQAAGRGLQLLFYSVGIGQISSEVPQNLSASRPQDRQFILSSKKLLLSDSGFYLCAWSVPGGGKYFGPGTRLLVL.

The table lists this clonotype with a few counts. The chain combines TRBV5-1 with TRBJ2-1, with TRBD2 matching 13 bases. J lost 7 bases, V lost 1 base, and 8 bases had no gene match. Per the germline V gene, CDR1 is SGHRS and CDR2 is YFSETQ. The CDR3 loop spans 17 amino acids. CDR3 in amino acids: CASSLSSTSGGANEQFF. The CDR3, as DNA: TGCGCCAGCAGCTTGTCTTCCACTAGCGGGGGGGCAAATGAGCAGTTCTTC.

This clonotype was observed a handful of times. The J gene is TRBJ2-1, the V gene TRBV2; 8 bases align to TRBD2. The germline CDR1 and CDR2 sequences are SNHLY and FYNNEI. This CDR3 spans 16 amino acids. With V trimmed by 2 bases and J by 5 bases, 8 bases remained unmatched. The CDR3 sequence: CASSETLADNNNEQFF. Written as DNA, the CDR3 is TGTGCCAGCAGTGAAACACTAGCGGATAACAACAATGAGCAGTTCTTC.

This CDR3 reads CASTTIDRARVLCLCYTF. Written as DNA, the CDR3 is TGTGCCAGCACTACCATCGACAGGGCCCGTGTACTATGTCTTTGCTACACCTTC. The V call is TRBV25-1, the J call TRBJ1-2, with TRBD1 identical over 7 bases. V lost 7 bases to trimming and J lost 9 bases; unmatched junction nucleotides: 26. The germline CDR1 and CDR2 sequences are MGHDK and SYGVNS. The CDR3 is 18 residues long.

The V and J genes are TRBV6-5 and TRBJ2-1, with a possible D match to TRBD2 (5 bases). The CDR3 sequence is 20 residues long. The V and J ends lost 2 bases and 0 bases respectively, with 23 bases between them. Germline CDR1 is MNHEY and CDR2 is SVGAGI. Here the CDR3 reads CASSYGSPLGKYRSYNEQFF. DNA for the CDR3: TGTGCCAGCAGTTACGGCTCCCCACTAGGAAAATACCGCTCCTACAATGAGCAGTTCTTC.

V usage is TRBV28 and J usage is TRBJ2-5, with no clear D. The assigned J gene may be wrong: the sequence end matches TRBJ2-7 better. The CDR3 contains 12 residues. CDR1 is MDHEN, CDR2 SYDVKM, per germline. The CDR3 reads CASSSPRHEQYF. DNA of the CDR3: TGTGCCAGCAGTTCGCCTCGCCACGAGCAGTACTTC.

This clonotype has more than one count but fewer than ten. In DNA form, the CDR3 reads TGTGCCAGCAACGAAGGAGGACTAGCGGGGGGTGAGCAGTTCTTC. Translated, it gives CASNEGGLAGGEQFF. The chain joins TRBV25-1 to TRBJ2-1; 14 nucleotides agree with TRBD2. V dropped 7 bases and J dropped 9; count of bases not matched to a gene: 8. The CDR3 is 15 residues long. Germline V gives CDR1 MGHDK, CDR2 SYGVNS.

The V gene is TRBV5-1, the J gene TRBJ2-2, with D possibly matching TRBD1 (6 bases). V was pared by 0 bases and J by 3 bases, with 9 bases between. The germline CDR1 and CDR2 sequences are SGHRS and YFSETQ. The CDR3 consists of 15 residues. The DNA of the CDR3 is TGCGCCAGCAGCTTGGGGGACACTTACACCGGGGAGCTGTTTTTT. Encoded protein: CASSLGDTYTGELFF.